This T cell receptor (beta chain) is drawn from a study of OX40 agonist ivuxolimab in advanced cancers. The overall study: An agonistic human IgG2 monoclonal antibody against OX40 (CD134) was given. Previous treatment with anti-PD-1, anti-PD-L1 or anti-CTLA-4 therapy was allowed; 40% had received some.

Sequencing was performed with immunoSEQ multiplex PCR; in TCRdb, only in-frame clones are kept and a portion is missing. This sample yields 65,000 to 80,000 clones, of which more than 75% are seen a single time; under 0.8% belongs to the top ten. In germline, CDR1 is SGHRS, CDR2 YFSETQ. With 3 bases clipped from V and 1 base from J, the junction kept 3 bases outside the gene matches. There are 15 residues in the CDR3. Study outcomes and limitations: There were, on average, more expanded clones in CD8+ T cells than in CD4+. The CD4+ and CD8+ T cells in the blood had expanded clonally by week 6 at 0.1 to 3.0 mg/kg.

Regarding this clone: Its antigen is as yet unknown. Within the sample, other DNA sequences also encode this same CDR3.

Here the sequenced sample was CD4+ or CD8+ T cells sorted from blood, taken in a trial of the OX40 agonist ivuxolimab. This TCR derives from an adult with an advanced solid tumor such as melanoma, head and neck, liver or kidney cancer. This chain joins TRBV5-1 and TRBJ2-1, with TRBD2 identical over 8 bases. CDR3 sequence reads: CASSSTSGSYNEQFF. The CDR3 DNA is TGCGCCAGCAGCTCAACTAGCGGATCCTACAATGAGCAGTTCTTC.